A selection of T cell receptor beta chains follows, all from one sample in a study of patients and donors after allogeneic stem cell transplantation. TCRdb ran MiXCR on the RT-PCR reads and lists one entry per CDR3 protein. The sample lists about 230,000 distinct CDR3 sequences; roughly 14% were seen once. Sequencing was done on a sample of blood, either unsorted or a sorted T cell fraction (not recorded which). The source is a human donor who was either an allogeneic HSCT recipient or a stem cell or donor lymphocyte infusion donor (not recorded which). It is not recorded whose cells these are; they may come from a transplant donor. The conserved cysteine and the conserved F or W are not part of the CDR3 here.

>TRBV10-3
AISAIRGQPQH
>TRBV12-3/TRBV12-4
ASSLGTSGNTGELF
>TRBV5-1
ASSLVSGEHQPQH
>TRBV20-1
SAEIGTSGWYQETQY
>TRBV7-6
ASSLAGSNTGELF
>TRBV7-2
ASSPWSGTGAGYT
>TRBV9
ASSQGSGLAF
>TRBV12-3/TRBV12-4
ASSFTGLGSRNEQF
>TRBV6-5
ASRQGNQPQH
>TRBV6-6
ASSPSSSYGYT
>TRBV7-8
ASKTGQGSGEQY
>TRBV9
ASSAEVSYGYT
>TRBV20-1
SARDEGGAETQY
>TRBV4-3
ASSQDPPAGGSTDTQY
>TRBV5-6
ASSVPTGTYGYT
>TRBV5-1
ASSPVGQGTDTQY
>TRBV6-1
ASRPGLGAKTEAF
>TRBV20-1
SARGEDLGMGYTIY
>TRBV5-1
ASSRLAPSTDTQY
>TRBV20-1
SASRQGGTF
>TRBV6-1
ASNSMTSGLSYEQY
>TRBV4-2
ASSQDLQGQGARSGYT
>TRBV3-1
ASSQDPGLGSGNTIY
>TRBV9
ASSVGSVGDTQY
>TRBV16
ASSQSQTAGGYT
>TRBV7-3
ASSLTLQGEQF
>TRBV28
AAGGALSSGANVLT
>TRBV20-1
SARQGENSYEQY
>TRBV5-6
ASSTREYTQY
>TRBV18
ASSPQRSSGNTIY
>TRBV7-3
ASSLNAPPNEQF
>TRBV20-1
SLPPGSYNSPLH
>TRBV6-2/TRBV6-3
ASSYEAGAGGYT
>TRBV20-1
SARGGLAGGVQKTQY
>TRBV5-1
ASSRNRALEGEQY
>TRBV5-1
ASSLGQANSYEQY
>TRBV4-3
ASSLNTGNTGELF
>TRBV6-1
ASGGAGYNSPLH
>TRBV20-1
SASERETQY
>TRBV23-1
ASSQARGLDRETGTQSSYEQY
>TRBV11-2
ASSLSSRPGMI
>TRBV5-1
ASSLGSGGSYGYT